The rows below give T cell receptor beta chains drawn from one sample of a study of control samples from healthy donors and cancer patients. The method was immunoSEQ multiplex PCR; TCRdb's version includes in-frame clones alone and lacks a portion of them. The top ten clones hold 1.7% of a sample with roughly 120,000 clones, just over 90% of them seen once. The sequenced sample consisted of PBMCs. These receptors originate from a man aged 50 to 60 with head and neck cancer. The CDR3 runs from the conserved cysteine through the conserved F or W. The D gene is left open where the match is weak. Some rows mark clone size as missing; the rest say once, few, many or name a class of expanded clone.

-	TRBV27	TRBD1	TRBJ1-1	TGTGCCAGCAGCCGTAGGACAGGGATGAACACTGAAGCTTTCTTT	CASSRRTGMNTEAFF
-	TRBV7-9	-	TRBJ1-2	TGTGCCAGCAGCTCCAGGGGCCTCTATGGCTACACCTTC	CASSSRGLYGYTF
-	TRBV15	-	TRBJ2-3	TGTGCCACCAGCAGAGATCCTCAAGGTACGCAGTATTTT	CATSRDPQGTQYF
-	TRBV4-1	-	TRBJ2-3	TGCGCCAGCAGCCAACTGACTAGGGCTCGTGGAGATACGCAGTATTTT	CASSQLTRARGDTQYF
-	TRBV5-3	-	TRBJ1-3	TGTGCCAGAAGTGGTTACAAAATAACCTCTGGAAACACCATATATTTT	CARSGYKITSGNTIYF
-	TRBV4-2	-	TRBJ2-5	TGTGCCAGCAGCCACCAAGAGACCCAGTACTTC	CASSHQETQYF
-	TRBV7-8	TRBD1	TRBJ1-6	TGTGCCAGCAGCGAACGGGACAGGGTGGGCTCCTATAATTCACCCCTCCACTTT	CASSERDRVGSYNSPLHF
once	TRBV11-2	-	TRBJ2-5	TGTGCCAGCAGCGTGGAGGAGTCGAGCCAAGAGACCCAGTACTTC	CASSVEESSQETQYF
-	TRBV7-9	-	TRBJ2-2	TGTGCCAGCAGCTTACCAGGGAATAACGGCGGGGAGCTGTTTTTT	CASSLPGNNGGELFF
-	TRBV19	TRBD1	TRBJ1-6	TGTGCCAGTAGTATACAGGGGGCGAATTCACCCCTCCACTTT	CASSIQGANSPLHF
-	TRBV28	-	TRBJ1-2	TGTGCCAGCACCTTTGGACAGCCCTATGGCTACACCTTC	CASTFGQPYGYTF
-	TRBV27	-	TRBJ1-1	TGTGCCAGCAGTTTCCGGGAGAACACTGAAGCTTTCTTT	CASSFRENTEAFF
few	TRBV5-1	TRBD1	TRBJ2-3	TGCGCCTCCCGGGACAGGGGGCCAGGGGTCAGCACAGATACGCAGTATTTT	CASRDRGPGVSTDTQYF
-	TRBV27	-	TRBJ2-7	TGTGCCAGCAGCACAACAGGGCCCTACGAGCAGTACTTC	CASSTTGPYEQYF
-	TRBV2	-	TRBJ2-5	TGTGCCAGCAGTTCCTACGACACCGAAGAGACCCAGTACTTC	CASSSYDTEETQYF
-	TRBV7-3	-	TRBJ2-7	TGTGCCAGCAGCCCAGTCGGTGGGGACGAGCAGTACTTC	CASSPVGGDEQYF
-	TRBV24-1	-	TRBJ1-1	TGTGCCACCACGGCGGGCTGGGGGACTGAAGCTTTCTTT	CATTAGWGTEAFF
-	TRBV5-4	-	TRBJ1-3	TGTGCCAGCAGCTTGGATGGGTACACCATATATTTT	CASSLDGYTIYF
-	TRBV29-1	-	TRBJ1-1	TGCAGCGTTAGAAACCCAGGGGTGGGGAACACTGAAGCTTTCTTT	CSVRNPGVGNTEAFF
-	TRBV27	-	TRBJ1-5	TGTGCCAGCAGTTTATTACACGGGGGGGGCAATCAGCCCCAGCATTTT	CASSLLHGGGNQPQHF
once	TRBV6-6	TRBD1	TRBJ1-5	TGTGCCAGCAGTGACAGGGTCGGCAATCAGCCCCAGCATTTT	CASSDRVGNQPQHF
once	TRBV5-4	-	TRBJ1-1	TGTGCCAGCAGCTTGATAGGTGGGAACACTGAAGCTTTCTTT	CASSLIGGNTEAFF
-	TRBV21-1	-	TRBJ1-2	TGTGCCAGCAGCTTGAGACAGGCCCAACGAAACTATGGCTACACCTTC	CASSLRQAQRNYGYTF
-	TRBV19	-	TRBJ2-7	TGTGCCAGTAGTATGACGGCAGGGGCCTACGAGCAGTACTTC	CASSMTAGAYEQYF
-	TRBV14	TRBD2	TRBJ2-5	TGTGCCAGCAGTTTCCAGCGGGGTTTAAATCAAGAGACCCAGTACTTC	CASSFQRGLNQETQYF
-	TRBV18	TRBD1	TRBJ1-2	TGTGCCAGCTCACCGGACGGGACAGGGGGTCGTGGCTACACCTTC	CASSPDGTGGRGYTF